This is a list of T cell receptor beta chains from one sample in a study of control samples from healthy donors and cancer patients. Sequenced by immunoSEQ multiplex PCR; TCRdb stores in-frame clones only, minus some. The sample records 120,000 or so clones, 85% to 95% being singletons. Sequenced sample: PBMCs. The receptor set was obtained from a man older than 75 with head and neck cancer. The CDR3 runs from the conserved cysteine through the conserved F or W. D genes are given only for firm matches. The listing skips clone size in some rows; elsewhere it reads once, few, many or a size class.

j_call: TRBJ2-7
cdr3_length: 13
clone_size: -
d_call: -
v_call: TRBV7-2
cdr3_aa: CASSRRTANEQYF
cdr3_nt: TGTGCCAGCTCCCGGCGGACAGCAAACGAGCAGTACTTC

j_call: TRBJ2-3
cdr3_length: 13
clone_size: -
d_call: -
v_call: TRBV12-3/TRBV12-4
cdr3_aa: CASSFQGLDTQYF
cdr3_nt: TGTGCCAGCAGTTTTCAGGGGTTGGATACGCAGTATTTT

j_call: TRBJ1-1
cdr3_length: 14
clone_size: -
d_call: -
v_call: TRBV5-1
cdr3_aa: CASSLDPDDTEAFF
cdr3_nt: TGCGCCAGCAGCTTGGACCCAGATGACACTGAAGCTTTCTTT

j_call: TRBJ1-2
cdr3_length: 13
clone_size: -
d_call: -
v_call: TRBV5-1
cdr3_aa: CASSLVTDYGYTF
cdr3_nt: TGCGCCAGCAGCTTGGTTACGGACTATGGCTACACCTTC

j_call: TRBJ1-4
cdr3_length: 13
clone_size: -
d_call: -
v_call: TRBV29-1
cdr3_aa: CSVESGGDEKLFF
cdr3_nt: TGCAGCGTTGAGTCGGGAGGAGATGAAAAACTGTTTTTT

j_call: TRBJ2-3
cdr3_length: 16
clone_size: -
d_call: -
v_call: TRBV9
cdr3_aa: CASSARGDLGMDTQYF
cdr3_nt: TGTGCCAGCAGCGCAAGGGGGGATTTAGGGATGGATACGCAGTATTTT

j_call: TRBJ1-5
cdr3_length: 14
clone_size: -
d_call: -
v_call: TRBV10-3
cdr3_aa: CATTDLNRNQPQHF
cdr3_nt: TGTGCCACCACCGACCTAAACCGCAATCAGCCCCAGCATTTT

j_call: TRBJ2-4
cdr3_length: 15
clone_size: -
d_call: TRBD2
v_call: TRBV6-2/TRBV6-3
cdr3_aa: CASSRALAGADIQYF
cdr3_nt: TGTGCCAGCAGCCGGGCGCTAGCGGGAGCGGACATTCAGTACTTC

j_call: TRBJ1-1
cdr3_length: 13
clone_size: -
d_call: -
v_call: TRBV6-4
cdr3_aa: CASSDSGYAEAFF
cdr3_nt: TGTGCCAGCAGTGACTCGGGGTACGCTGAAGCTTTCTTT

j_call: TRBJ1-2
cdr3_length: 15
clone_size: -
d_call: TRBD1
v_call: TRBV10-1
cdr3_aa: CASSDPGTGVEGYTF
cdr3_nt: TGCGCCAGCAGTGATCCCGGGACAGGGGTCGAGGGCTACACCTTC

j_call: TRBJ1-3
cdr3_length: 12
clone_size: -
d_call: -
v_call: TRBV25-1
cdr3_aa: CASSATGNTIYF
cdr3_nt: TGTGCCAGCAGTGCGACTGGAAACACCATATATTTT

j_call: TRBJ2-4
cdr3_length: 15
clone_size: -
d_call: TRBD1
v_call: TRBV30
cdr3_aa: CAWSPRDRRAIIQYF
cdr3_nt: TGTGCCTGGAGTCCCCGGGACAGAAGGGCAATCATTCAGTACTTC

j_call: TRBJ2-7
cdr3_length: 16
clone_size: -
d_call: TRBD1
v_call: TRBV16
cdr3_aa: CASSSNSGTDYYEQYF
cdr3_nt: TGTGCCAGCAGTTCAAATTCCGGGACAGACTACTACGAGCAGTACTTC

j_call: TRBJ1-2
cdr3_length: 13
clone_size: -
d_call: -
v_call: TRBV5-1
cdr3_aa: CASSLGQNNGYTF
cdr3_nt: TGCGCCAGCAGCTTGGGCCAGAATAATGGCTACACCTTC

j_call: TRBJ2-7
cdr3_length: 14
clone_size: -
d_call: TRBD1
v_call: TRBV6-6
cdr3_aa: CASTKDRGSYEQYF
cdr3_nt: TGTGCCAGCACAAAGGACAGGGGATCCTACGAGCAGTACTTC

j_call: TRBJ2-3
cdr3_length: 16
clone_size: -
d_call: TRBD2
v_call: TRBV5-1
cdr3_aa: CASSQRTSGSGDTQYF
cdr3_nt: TGCGCCAGCAGCCAAAGGACTAGCGGGAGTGGTGATACGCAGTATTTT

j_call: TRBJ2-1
cdr3_length: 13
clone_size: -
d_call: TRBD1
v_call: TRBV6-1
cdr3_aa: CASSETGGRPWFF
cdr3_nt: TGTGCCAGCAGTGAGACAGGGGGACGACCTTGGTTCTTC

j_call: TRBJ2-5
cdr3_length: 15
clone_size: -
d_call: TRBD2
v_call: TRBV5-4
cdr3_aa: CASSFAGGNQETQYF
cdr3_nt: TGTGCCAGCAGCTTCGCCGGGGGGAATCAAGAGACCCAGTACTTC

j_call: TRBJ2-2
cdr3_length: 13
clone_size: -
d_call: -
v_call: TRBV11-2
cdr3_aa: CASSLVRSGELFF
cdr3_nt: TGTGCCAGCAGCTTAGTGCGGTCGGGGGAGCTGTTTTTT

j_call: TRBJ1-6
cdr3_length: 16
clone_size: -
d_call: TRBD1
v_call: TRBV9
cdr3_aa: CASSAQGASYNSPLHF
cdr3_nt: TGTGCCAGCAGCGCTCAGGGGGCCTCCTATAATTCACCCCTCCACTTT

j_call: TRBJ2-3
cdr3_length: 13
clone_size: -
d_call: -
v_call: TRBV9
cdr3_aa: CASSVEIGDTQYF
cdr3_nt: TGTGCCAGCAGCGTAGAAATTGGAGATACGCAGTATTTT

j_call: TRBJ2-5
cdr3_length: 15
clone_size: -
d_call: -
v_call: TRBV5-1
cdr3_aa: CASSLEPDRPGTQYF
cdr3_nt: TGCGCCAGCAGCTTAGAACCCGATAGGCCGGGGACCCAGTACTTC

j_call: TRBJ2-4
cdr3_length: 14
clone_size: -
d_call: -
v_call: TRBV18
cdr3_aa: CASSPLGEENIQYF
cdr3_nt: TGTGCCAGCTCACCACTAGGGGAAGAGAACATTCAGTACTTC

j_call: TRBJ2-1
cdr3_length: 15
clone_size: -
d_call: -
v_call: TRBV25-1
cdr3_aa: CASSDVGHPYNEQFF
cdr3_nt: TGTGCCAGCAGTGACGTAGGACACCCATACAATGAGCAGTTCTTC

j_call: TRBJ2-3
cdr3_length: 15
clone_size: -
d_call: -
v_call: TRBV3-1/TRBV3-2
cdr3_aa: CASSLPWTSTDTQYF
cdr3_nt: TGTGCCAGCAGCCTTCCTTGGACTAGCACAGATACGCAGTATTTT

j_call: TRBJ1-2
cdr3_length: 15
clone_size: -
d_call: -
v_call: TRBV5-1
cdr3_aa: CASTPWRGGNYGYTF
cdr3_nt: TGCGCCAGCACCCCTTGGAGAGGGGGGAACTATGGCTACACCTTC

j_call: TRBJ1-6
cdr3_length: 14
clone_size: -
d_call: -
v_call: TRBV5-1
cdr3_aa: CASSGADRGSPLHF
cdr3_nt: TGCGCCAGCAGCGGGGCCGACAGAGGTTCACCCCTCCACTTT

j_call: TRBJ1-5
cdr3_length: 17
clone_size: -
d_call: TRBD1
v_call: TRBV5-1
cdr3_aa: CASTQDRELNSYQPQHF
cdr3_nt: TGCGCCAGCACCCAAGACAGGGAGCTAAATTCTTATCAGCCCCAGCATTTT

j_call: TRBJ1-6
cdr3_length: 16
clone_size: -
d_call: -
v_call: TRBV4-1
cdr3_aa: CASSQEPSSYNSPLHF
cdr3_nt: TGCGCCAGCAGCCAAGAACCTAGCTCCTATAATTCACCCCTCCACTTT

j_call: TRBJ2-2
cdr3_length: 15
clone_size: -
d_call: TRBD1
v_call: TRBV5-1
cdr3_aa: CASSSGQGAPGELFF
cdr3_nt: TGCGCCAGCAGCAGCGGACAGGGGGCGCCGGGGGAGCTGTTTTTT

j_call: TRBJ2-1
cdr3_length: 16
clone_size: -
d_call: -
v_call: TRBV30
cdr3_aa: CAWRPVGQAYRNEQFF
cdr3_nt: TGTGCCTGGAGGCCAGTCGGGCAGGCCTACCGAAATGAGCAGTTCTTC

j_call: TRBJ1-2
cdr3_length: 15
clone_size: -
d_call: -
v_call: TRBV28
cdr3_aa: CASSTSGGAGYGYTF
cdr3_nt: TGTGCCAGCAGTACGTCCGGGGGCGCGGGCTATGGCTACACCTTC

j_call: TRBJ2-1
cdr3_length: 15
clone_size: -
d_call: TRBD2
v_call: TRBV5-8
cdr3_aa: CASSLFLAGWGEQFF
cdr3_nt: TGTGCCAGCAGCTTGTTCCTAGCGGGATGGGGTGAGCAGTTCTTC

j_call: TRBJ2-5
cdr3_length: 16
clone_size: -
d_call: TRBD2
v_call: TRBV4-1
cdr3_aa: CASSQTGGPGQETQYF
cdr3_nt: TGCGCCAGCAGCCAGACGGGAGGGCCGGGGCAAGAGACCCAGTACTTC

j_call: TRBJ1-1
cdr3_length: 13
clone_size: -
d_call: -
v_call: TRBV5-1
cdr3_aa: CASSQDPGTEAFF
cdr3_nt: TGCGCCAGCAGTCAGGACCCCGGGACTGAAGCTTTCTTT

j_call: TRBJ1-4
cdr3_length: 16
clone_size: -
d_call: -
v_call: TRBV6-1
cdr3_aa: CASSEALGMWIEKLFF
cdr3_nt: TGTGCCAGCAGTGAAGCGCTGGGGATGTGGATTGAAAAACTGTTTTTT

j_call: TRBJ2-5
cdr3_length: 12
clone_size: -
d_call: TRBD1
v_call: TRBV6-5
cdr3_aa: CASRDRGETQYF
cdr3_nt: TGTGCCAGCCGGGACAGGGGAGAGACCCAGTACTTC

j_call: TRBJ2-1
cdr3_length: 15
clone_size: -
d_call: -
v_call: TRBV15
cdr3_aa: CATSGREFLYNEQFF
cdr3_nt: TGTGCCACCAGCGGCCGGGAATTCCTCTACAATGAGCAGTTCTTC

j_call: TRBJ2-5
cdr3_length: 15
clone_size: -
d_call: TRBD2
v_call: TRBV6-5
cdr3_aa: CASSTSGGAVETQYF
cdr3_nt: TGTGCCAGCAGTACGAGCGGGGGGGCCGTGGAGACCCAGTACTTC

j_call: TRBJ1-1
cdr3_length: 15
clone_size: -
d_call: -
v_call: TRBV7-2
cdr3_aa: CASSSSGRPNTEAFF
cdr3_nt: TGTGCCAGCAGCTCCTCGGGACGCCCGAACACTGAAGCTTTCTTT

j_call: TRBJ2-5
cdr3_length: 18
clone_size: once
d_call: TRBD2
v_call: TRBV2
cdr3_aa: CATNTLDLAGGSQETQYF
cdr3_nt: TGTGCCACCAATACTCTGGACTTAGCGGGGGGTTCACAAGAGACCCAGTACTTC

j_call: TRBJ1-2
cdr3_length: 15
clone_size: -
d_call: -
v_call: TRBV15
cdr3_aa: CATSRSRVGYESYTF
cdr3_nt: TGTGCCACCAGCAGATCCCGGGTCGGCTATGAGAGCTACACCTTC

j_call: TRBJ1-1
cdr3_length: 14
clone_size: -
d_call: -
v_call: TRBV30
cdr3_aa: CAWGGGYGVTEAFF
cdr3_nt: TGTGCCTGGGGCGGGGGATACGGGGTCACTGAAGCTTTCTTT

j_call: TRBJ1-1
cdr3_length: 16
clone_size: once
d_call: -
v_call: TRBV5-6
cdr3_aa: CASSLGDKIQNTEAFF
cdr3_nt: TGTGCCAGCAGCTTGGGGGACAAAATACAGAACACTGAAGCTTTCTTT

j_call: TRBJ2-1
cdr3_length: 11
clone_size: -
d_call: -
v_call: TRBV5-1
cdr3_aa: CASSLEAEQFF
cdr3_nt: TGCGCCAGCAGCTTGGAGGCAGAGCAGTTCTTC

j_call: TRBJ1-1
cdr3_length: 15
clone_size: -
d_call: -
v_call: TRBV19
cdr3_aa: CASRRASKINTEAFF
cdr3_nt: TGTGCCAGTAGACGGGCCTCGAAAATTAACACTGAAGCTTTCTTT

j_call: TRBJ1-5
cdr3_length: 15
clone_size: -
d_call: TRBD1
v_call: TRBV18
cdr3_aa: CASSPRQGGMGPQHF
cdr3_nt: TGTGCCAGCTCACCTCGACAGGGAGGGATGGGGCCCCAGCATTTT

j_call: TRBJ2-2
cdr3_length: 14
clone_size: -
d_call: -
v_call: TRBV29-1
cdr3_aa: CSVEGLQRTGELFF
cdr3_nt: TGCAGCGTTGAGGGGCTACAGAGAACCGGGGAGCTGTTTTTT

j_call: TRBJ2-1
cdr3_length: 14
clone_size: -
d_call: -
v_call: TRBV28
cdr3_aa: CASSLRGKDNEQFF
cdr3_nt: TGTGCCAGCAGTTTACGCGGGAAAGACAATGAGCAGTTCTTC

j_call: TRBJ1-3
cdr3_length: 13
clone_size: -
d_call: -
v_call: TRBV19
cdr3_aa: CASSSGLGNTIYF
cdr3_nt: TGTGCCAGTAGTTCCGGGCTTGGAAACACCATATATTTT

j_call: TRBJ1-2
cdr3_length: 15
clone_size: -
d_call: TRBD1
v_call: TRBV18
cdr3_aa: CASSPTLGTGDGYTF
cdr3_nt: TGTGCCAGCTCACCAACCCTCGGGACAGGGGATGGCTACACCTTC

j_call: TRBJ2-6
cdr3_length: 17
clone_size: -
d_call: TRBD1
v_call: TRBV24-1
cdr3_aa: CATSDFRTGPGANVLTF
cdr3_nt: TGTGCCACCAGTGATTTCAGGACAGGCCCAGGGGCCAACGTCCTGACTTTC

j_call: TRBJ2-3
cdr3_length: 18
clone_size: -
d_call: TRBD2
v_call: TRBV4-3
cdr3_aa: CASSQDSGLAGVPDTQYF
cdr3_nt: TGCGCCAGCAGCCAAGATTCGGGACTAGCGGGAGTGCCAGATACGCAGTATTTT

j_call: TRBJ2-1
cdr3_length: 14
clone_size: -
d_call: -
v_call: TRBV5-1
cdr3_aa: CASSFGDRGNEQFF
cdr3_nt: TGCGCCAGCAGCTTTGGGGACCGGGGCAATGAGCAGTTCTTC

j_call: TRBJ1-1
cdr3_length: 17
clone_size: -
d_call: -
v_call: TRBV25-1
cdr3_aa: CASSELSGGNVYTEAFF
cdr3_nt: TGTGCCAGCAGTGAATTGAGTGGGGGAAACGTCTACACTGAAGCTTTCTTT

j_call: TRBJ1-1
cdr3_length: 13
clone_size: -
d_call: -
v_call: TRBV5-4
cdr3_aa: CASSSAFVTEAFF
cdr3_nt: TGTGCCAGCAGCTCCGCATTCGTCACTGAAGCTTTCTTT

j_call: TRBJ2-2
cdr3_length: 13
clone_size: once
d_call: -
v_call: TRBV7-9
cdr3_aa: CASSPPYTGELFF
cdr3_nt: TGTGCCAGCAGCCCACCTTACACCGGGGAGCTGTTTTTT

j_call: TRBJ1-1
cdr3_length: 14
clone_size: -
d_call: -
v_call: TRBV7-2
cdr3_aa: CASSLARGGTEAFF
cdr3_nt: TGTGCCAGCAGCTTAGCCAGGGGAGGCACTGAAGCTTTCTTT

j_call: TRBJ1-2
cdr3_length: 14
clone_size: once
d_call: -
v_call: TRBV19
cdr3_aa: CASSSTGSNYGYTF
cdr3_nt: TGTGCCAGTAGTAGCACAGGCTCTAACTATGGCTACACCTTC

j_call: TRBJ2-3
cdr3_length: 13
clone_size: -
d_call: -
v_call: TRBV30
cdr3_aa: CAWTAGSTDTQYF
cdr3_nt: TGTGCCTGGACAGCGGGTAGCACAGATACGCAGTATTTT